This T cell receptor beta chain is drawn from a study of persistence of HIV-infected CD4 T cells. Study conclusions and caveats: Degenerate expanded CDR3beta sequences were enriched among CMV- and Gag-responding cells.

CDR1 and CDR2 from the germline V gene are SGHRS and YFSETQ. The CDR3 runs to 13 residues. V lost 4 bases and J lost 2, with 9 bases in between. Sequencing used immunoSEQ version 4 in survey mode. This table comes from immunoSEQ multiplex PCR, and its TCRdb copy is limited to in-frame clones, with some not included. This table holds approximately 39,000 clones, roughly four fifths found once. Notes on this clone: The antigen remains undetermined.

Cells were stimulated with overlapping HIV-1 Gag 15-mer peptides. CD40L/CD69 double-negative CD45RO-high memory CD4+ T cells were collected. The chain combines TRBV5-1 with TRBJ1-2; a possible D gene is TRBD1 (6 bases). This clonotype was sampled from an adult with HIV. The donor label of this sample is uncertain. Sequencing used cultured CD4+ T cells from PBMCs, obtained from a patient who received antiretroviral therapy. CDR3: CASSPGTNYGYTF. CDR3 nucleotides: TGCGCCAGCAGCCCGGGGACAAACTATGGCTACACCTTC. The variable domain in full, with the rest retrieved from reference TRBV5-1 and TRBJ1-2, is KAGVTQTPRYLIKTRGQQVTLSCSPISGHRSVSWYQQTPGQGLQFLFEYFSETQRNKGNFPGRFSGRQFSNSRSEMNVSTLELGDSALYLCASSPGTNYGYTFGSGTRLTVV.